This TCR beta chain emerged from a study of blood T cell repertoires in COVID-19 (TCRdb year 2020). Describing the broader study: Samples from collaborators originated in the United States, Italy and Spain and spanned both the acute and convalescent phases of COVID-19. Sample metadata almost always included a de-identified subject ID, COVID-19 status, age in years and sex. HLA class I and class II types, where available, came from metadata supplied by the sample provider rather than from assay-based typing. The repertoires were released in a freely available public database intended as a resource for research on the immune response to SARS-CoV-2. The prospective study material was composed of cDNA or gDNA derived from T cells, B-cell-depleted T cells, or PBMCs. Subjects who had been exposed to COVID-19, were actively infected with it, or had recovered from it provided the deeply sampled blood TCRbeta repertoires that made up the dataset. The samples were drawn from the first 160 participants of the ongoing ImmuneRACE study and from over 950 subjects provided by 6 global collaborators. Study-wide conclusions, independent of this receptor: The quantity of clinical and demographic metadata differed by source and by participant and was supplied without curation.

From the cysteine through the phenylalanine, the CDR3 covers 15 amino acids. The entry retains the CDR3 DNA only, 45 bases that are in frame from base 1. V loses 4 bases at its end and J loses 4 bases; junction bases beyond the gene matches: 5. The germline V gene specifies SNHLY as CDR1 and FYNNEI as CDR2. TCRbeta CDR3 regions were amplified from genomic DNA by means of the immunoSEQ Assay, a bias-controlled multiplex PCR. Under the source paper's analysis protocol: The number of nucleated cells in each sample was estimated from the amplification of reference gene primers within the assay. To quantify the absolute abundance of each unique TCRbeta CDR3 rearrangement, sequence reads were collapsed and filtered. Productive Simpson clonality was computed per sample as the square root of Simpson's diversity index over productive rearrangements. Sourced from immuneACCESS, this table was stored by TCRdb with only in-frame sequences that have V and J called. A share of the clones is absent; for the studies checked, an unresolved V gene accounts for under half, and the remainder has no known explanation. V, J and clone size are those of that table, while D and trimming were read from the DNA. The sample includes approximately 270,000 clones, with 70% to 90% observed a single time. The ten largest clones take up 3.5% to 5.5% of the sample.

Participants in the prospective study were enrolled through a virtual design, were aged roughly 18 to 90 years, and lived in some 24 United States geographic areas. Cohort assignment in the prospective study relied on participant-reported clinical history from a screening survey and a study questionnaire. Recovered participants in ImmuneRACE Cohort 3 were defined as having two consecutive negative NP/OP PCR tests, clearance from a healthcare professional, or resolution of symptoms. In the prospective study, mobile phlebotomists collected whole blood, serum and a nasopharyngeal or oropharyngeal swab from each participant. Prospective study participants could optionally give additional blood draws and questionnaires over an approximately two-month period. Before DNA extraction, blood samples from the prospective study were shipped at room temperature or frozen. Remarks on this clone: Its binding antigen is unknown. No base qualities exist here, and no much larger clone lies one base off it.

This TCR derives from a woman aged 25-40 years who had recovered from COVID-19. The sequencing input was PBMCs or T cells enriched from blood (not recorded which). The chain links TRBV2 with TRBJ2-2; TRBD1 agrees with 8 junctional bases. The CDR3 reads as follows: CASSAQGASTGELFF. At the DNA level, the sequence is TGTGCCAGCAGTGCGCAGGGGGCTAGCACCGGGGAGCTGTTTTTT. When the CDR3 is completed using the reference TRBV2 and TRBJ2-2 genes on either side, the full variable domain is EPEVTQTPSHQVTQMGQEVILRCVPISNHLYFYWYRQILGQKVEFLVSFYNNEISEKSEIFDDQFSVERPDGSNFTLKIRSTKLEDSAMYFCASSAQGASTGELFFGEGSRLTVL.